The following is a TCR beta chain sequence with its context. The antigen is undetermined. Diagnoses rested on clinical symptoms, serum thyroxine and TRAb, thyroid ultrasound and orbital computed tomography. The data are from a study of T cells in Graves' hyperthyroidism and ophthalmopathy. The CDR3 spans 19 residues. The germline V gene encodes CDR1 MDHEN and CDR2 SYDVKM. Trimming cost V 8 bases and J 9 bases; bases outside gene matches: 30. Amplified TCR beta CDR3 regions came from RNA transcripts. The HTBI primer set drove a first-round RT-PCR of the TCR CDR3. TCRdb reanalysed the multiplex PCR reads using MiXCR and keeps one entry per CDR3 protein. This table holds 300,000 to 450,000 distinct CDR3 sequences, roughly 20% found once. Whole-study results and caveats: The blood repertoire included most of the expanded thyroid clonotypes above 0.001.

The TCR was taken from a man younger than 35 with Graves' ophthalmopathy. The genes are TRBV28 and TRBJ2-5, with 7 bases identical to TRBD2. Sequencing input: blood. The CDR3 is CASPPAGLAEVLRRGAQYF. The DNA for the CDR3 is TGTGCCAGCCCCCCAGCAGGGCTAGCGGAAGTCCTGCGGAGGGGAGCCCAGTACTTC.